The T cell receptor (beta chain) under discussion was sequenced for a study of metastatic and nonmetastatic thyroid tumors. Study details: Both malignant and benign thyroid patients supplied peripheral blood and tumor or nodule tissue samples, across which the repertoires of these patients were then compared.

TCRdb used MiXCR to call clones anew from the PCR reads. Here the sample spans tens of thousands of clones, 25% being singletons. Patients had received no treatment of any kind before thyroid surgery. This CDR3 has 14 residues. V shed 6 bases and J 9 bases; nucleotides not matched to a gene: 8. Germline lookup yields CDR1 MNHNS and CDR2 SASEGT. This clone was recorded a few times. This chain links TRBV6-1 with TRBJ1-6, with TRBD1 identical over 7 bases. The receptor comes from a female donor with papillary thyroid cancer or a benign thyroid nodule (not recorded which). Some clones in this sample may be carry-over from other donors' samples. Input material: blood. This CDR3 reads CASSTTGVSSPLHF. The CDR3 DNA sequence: TGTGCCAGCAGCACAACAGGGGTTTCTTCACCCCTCCACTTT.